This TCR beta chain was sequenced in a study of T-cell reconstitution after alpha-beta-depleted transplantation in children. Whole-study findings and limits: At the one-year point after transplant, T-cell counts and TCRbeta diversity were found to come mostly from T cells that had been newly produced. Recipient T cells and thymic progenitors that survived were the source of the high TCRbeta diversity seen at day 60 in some patients. Several hundred rapidly expanded clones from non-depleted graft cells reportedly supplied alpha-beta T cells about two months post-transplant.

Unique molecular identifiers were incorporated during preparation of the TCRbeta library. TCRdb called the PCR reads again in MiXCR, with one record for every CDR3 protein. Among about 830,000 distinct CDR3 sequences listed, about 16% were seen once. Regarding this clonotype: What it binds is unknown. Sequence at one end of the junction differs from germline and may be a read error.

The CDR3 has 19 residues. CDR1 SGHVS and CDR2 FNYEAQ come from the germline V gene. The J gene is TRBJ2-2, the V gene TRBV7-6; D is possibly TRBD1 or TRBD2 (5 bases each). The clonotype originates from a male patient under 18 who had a stem cell transplant for acute lymphoblastic leukemia, so the T cells may come from the graft donor. The source material was PBMCs, mostly from graft donor cells, sampled 360 days after TCRalphabeta/CD19-depleted stem cell transplant. CDR3: CASSLPSSGQIDYTGELSF. The DNA of the CDR3 is TGTGCCAGCAGCTTACCGTCGTCGGGGCAGATAGACTACACCGGGGAGCTGTCTTTT. Drawing the rest from reference TRBV7-6 and TRBJ2-2, the complete variable domain is GAGVSQSPRYKVTKRGQDVALRCDPISGHVSLYWYRQALGQGPEFLTYFNYEAQQDKSGLPNDRFSAERPEGSISTLTIQRTEQRDSAMYRCASSLPSSGQIDYTGELSFGEGSRLTVL.